This T cell receptor beta chain was recovered during a study of spatial heterogeneity in lung cancer. About the study: As counted in raw reads, each unique TCR and UMI combination appeared more than ten times on average. General study results and limits: Resection saw ubiquitous expanded tumor TCRs appear in blood more than follow-up did.

As for time point: sample taken at primary tumor resection. No cell sorting; template was whole RNA from tumor, lung tissue or PBMC. Samples came from 65 to 75 TRACERx patients with untreated early-stage lung cancer. V lost 5 bases to trimming and J lost 3 bases, with 18 bases between them. The germline V gene encodes CDR1 SGHVS and CDR2 FQNEAQ. The CDR3 has 16 residues. Every cDNA TCR molecule received its own unique molecular identifier. TCRdb re-called the 5' RACE reads with MiXCR, one entry per CDR3 protein. This table holds roughly 25,000 distinct CDR3 sequences, over 10% found once. Regarding this clonotype: The antigen is not known.

The origin of this receptor is a female donor with early-stage non-small cell lung cancer. The material was PBMCs, obtained at surgery. The V gene is TRBV7-8, the J gene TRBJ2-3, with D perhaps matching TRBD1 (6 bases). CDR3 sequence (DNA): TGTGCCAGCAGCCAACCCTTTGGGACACTAACAGATACGCAGTATTTT. Its protein is CASSQPFGTLTDTQYF.